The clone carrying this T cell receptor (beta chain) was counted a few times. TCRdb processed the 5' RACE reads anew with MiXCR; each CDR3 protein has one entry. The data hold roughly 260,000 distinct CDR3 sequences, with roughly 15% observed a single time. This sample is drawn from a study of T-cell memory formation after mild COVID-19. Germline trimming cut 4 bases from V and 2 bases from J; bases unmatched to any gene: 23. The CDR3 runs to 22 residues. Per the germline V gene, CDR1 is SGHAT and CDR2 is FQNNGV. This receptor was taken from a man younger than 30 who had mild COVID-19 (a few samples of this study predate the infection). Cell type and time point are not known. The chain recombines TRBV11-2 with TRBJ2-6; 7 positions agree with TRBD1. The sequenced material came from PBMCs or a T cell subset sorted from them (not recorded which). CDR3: CASSSITRDSGHGVPGANVLTF. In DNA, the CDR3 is TGTGCCAGCAGCTCGATTACTCGGGACAGCGGACATGGTGTTCCTGGGGCCAACGTCCTGACTTTC.